Shown below are 4 T cell receptor beta chains from a single sample sequenced in a study of T cell repertoires in cytomegalovirus infection. Each CDR3 protein is one row after TCRdb ran MiXCR on the reads. Counted here are fewer than 200,000 distinct CDR3 sequences, approximately 19% occurring once; the ten biggest clones make up roughly 2.9%. Sequenced: PBMCs. These receptors were obtained from a human donor in good health (CMV status not recorded). Some clones in this sample may be carry-over from other donors' samples.

This clonotype has just a few counts. The CDR3 bases are TGCAGCGTTGGGTTTAGCCGTAGCGGGGGCGAGACCCAGTACTTC. Its translation is CSVGFSRSGGETQYF. The rearrangement joins TRBV29-1 to TRBJ2-5; TRBD2 matches 9 bases. V lost 4 bases and J lost 5; bases outside the gene matches: 11. This CDR3 comprises 15 residues. The germline V gene has CDR1 SQVTM and CDR2 ANQGSEA.

This sequence joins TRBV7-9 and TRBJ2-2, with D possibly TRBD1 on 6 matching bases. V dropped 1 base and J dropped 5 bases, with 14 bases sitting between them. In germline, CDR1 is SEHNR, CDR2 FQNEAQ (reference sequence). The CDR3 runs 16 residues. CDR3 bases: TGTGCCAGCAGCTTAGAGACAGGCGGCGGGACCGGGGAGCTGTTTTTT. It specifies CASSLETGGGTGELFF.

The chain links TRBV9 to TRBJ2-1, with 8 bases that match TRBD2. The CDR3 is 16 amino acids. CDR1 is SGDLS, CDR2 YYNGEE, per germline. J was trimmed by 0 bases and V by 3 bases; bases with no gene match: 5. The CDR3, as DNA: TGTGCCAGCAGCGCGGGGGGGGAGATCTCCTACAATGAGCAGTTCTTC. Translation: CASSAGGEISYNEQFF. Variable domain in full (rest from reference TRBV9 and TRBJ2-1): DSGVTQTPKHLITATGQRVTLRCSPRSGDLSVYWYQQSLDQGLQFLIQYYNGEERAKGNILERFSAQQFPDLHSELNLSSLELGDSALYFCASSAGGEISYNEQFFGPGTRLTVL.

This clonotype was picked up a small number of times. The chain employs TRBV2 and TRBJ1-5; D gene uncertain. Germline loops: CDR1 SNHLY, CDR2 FYNNEI. V was cut by 6 bases and J by 3 bases, with 3 bases left in between. The CDR3 runs 11 residues. The CDR3 DNA sequence: TGTGCCAGCAGCAACAATCAGCCCCAGCATTTT. This translates into CASSNNQPQHF.